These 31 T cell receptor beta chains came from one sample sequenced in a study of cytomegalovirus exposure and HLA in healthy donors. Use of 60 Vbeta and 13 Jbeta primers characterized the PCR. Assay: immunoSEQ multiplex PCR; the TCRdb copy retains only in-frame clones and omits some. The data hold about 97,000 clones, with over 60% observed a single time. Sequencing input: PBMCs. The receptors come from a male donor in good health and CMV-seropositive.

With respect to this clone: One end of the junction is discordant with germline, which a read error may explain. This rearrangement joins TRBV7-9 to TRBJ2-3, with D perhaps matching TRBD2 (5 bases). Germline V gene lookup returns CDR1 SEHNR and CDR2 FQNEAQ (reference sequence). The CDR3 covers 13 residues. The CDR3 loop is CASSFGLGDAQYF. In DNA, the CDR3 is TGTGCCAGCAGCTTCGGCCTGGGAGATGCGCAGTATTTT. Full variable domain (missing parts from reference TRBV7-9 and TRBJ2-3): DTGVSQNPRHKITKRGQNVTFRCDPISEHNRLYWYRQTLGQGPEFLTYFQNEAQLEKSRLLSDRFSAERPKGSFSTLEIQRTEQGDSAMYLCASSFGLGDAQYFGPGTRLTVL.

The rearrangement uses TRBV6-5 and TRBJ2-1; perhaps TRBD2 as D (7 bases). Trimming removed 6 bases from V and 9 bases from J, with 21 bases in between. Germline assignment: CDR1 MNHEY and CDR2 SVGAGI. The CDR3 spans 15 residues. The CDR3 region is CASRLRGAGGGEQFF. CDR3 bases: TGTGCCAGCAGGCTCCGGGGGGCCGGGGGTGGTGAGCAGTTCTTC.

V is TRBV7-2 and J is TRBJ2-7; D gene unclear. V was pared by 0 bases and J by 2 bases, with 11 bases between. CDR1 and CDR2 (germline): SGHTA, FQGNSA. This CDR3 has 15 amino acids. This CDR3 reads CASSLAFGPTYEQYF. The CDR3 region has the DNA TGTGCCAGCAGCTTAGCGTTCGGTCCCACCTACGAGCAGTACTTC.

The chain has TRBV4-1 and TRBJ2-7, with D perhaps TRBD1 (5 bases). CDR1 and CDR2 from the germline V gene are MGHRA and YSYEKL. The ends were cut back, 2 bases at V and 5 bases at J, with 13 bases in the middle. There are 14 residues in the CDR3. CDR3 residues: CASSQRYRSHEQYF. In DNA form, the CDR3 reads TGCGCCAGCAGCCAACGATACAGGTCCCACGAGCAGTACTTC.

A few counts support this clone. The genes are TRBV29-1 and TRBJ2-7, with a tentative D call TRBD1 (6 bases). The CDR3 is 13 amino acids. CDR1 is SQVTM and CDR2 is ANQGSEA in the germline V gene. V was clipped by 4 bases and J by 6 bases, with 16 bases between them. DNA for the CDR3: TGCAGCGTTGGATTGACAGGCCGTTTCGAGCAGTACTTC. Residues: CSVGLTGRFEQYF.

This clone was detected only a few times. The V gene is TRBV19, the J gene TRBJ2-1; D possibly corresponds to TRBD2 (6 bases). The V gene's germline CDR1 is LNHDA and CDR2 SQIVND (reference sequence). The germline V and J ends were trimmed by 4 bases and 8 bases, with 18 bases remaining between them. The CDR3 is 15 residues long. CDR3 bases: TGTGCCAGTAGTAGTTGGGGGGTTAGGAGCGATGAGCAGTTCTTC. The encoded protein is CASSSWGVRSDEQFF.

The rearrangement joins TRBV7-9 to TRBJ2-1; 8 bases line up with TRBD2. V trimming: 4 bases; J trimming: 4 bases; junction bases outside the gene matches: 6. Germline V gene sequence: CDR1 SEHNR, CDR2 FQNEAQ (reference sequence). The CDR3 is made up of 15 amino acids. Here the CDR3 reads CASSSGGAEYNEQFF. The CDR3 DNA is TGTGCCAGCAGCTCGGGGGGGGCGGAGTACAATGAGCAGTTCTTC.

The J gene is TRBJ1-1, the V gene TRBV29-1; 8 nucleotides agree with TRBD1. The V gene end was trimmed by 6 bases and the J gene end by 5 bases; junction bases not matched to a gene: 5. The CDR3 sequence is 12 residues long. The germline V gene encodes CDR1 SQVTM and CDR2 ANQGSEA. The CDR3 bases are TGCAGCGTAGGACAGGGAATGACTGAAGCTTTCTTT. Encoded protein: CSVGQGMTEAFF.

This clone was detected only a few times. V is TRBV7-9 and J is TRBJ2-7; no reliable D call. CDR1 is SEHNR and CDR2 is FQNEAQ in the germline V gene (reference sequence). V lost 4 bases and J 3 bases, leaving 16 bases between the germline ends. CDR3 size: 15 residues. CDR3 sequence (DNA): TGTGCCAGCAGCTCGCCTCTAGAGAAAAGCTACGAGCAGTACTTC. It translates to CASSSPLEKSYEQYF.

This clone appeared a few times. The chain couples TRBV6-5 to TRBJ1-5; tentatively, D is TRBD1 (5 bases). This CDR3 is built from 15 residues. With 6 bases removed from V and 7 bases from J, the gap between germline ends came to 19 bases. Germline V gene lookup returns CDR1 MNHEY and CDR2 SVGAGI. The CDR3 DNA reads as TGTGCCAGCAGCTACGGGACTCCCCTGGGGCAGCCCCAGCATTTT. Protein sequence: CASSYGTPLGQPQHF.

The CDR3 sequence: CASSIGTDTQYF. As DNA, the CDR3 is TGTGCCAGCAGCATCGGCACAGATACGCAGTATTTT. The genes are TRBV5-4 and TRBJ2-3; D call uncertain. This CDR3 is 12 amino acids long. Trimming pared 4 bases from V and 1 base from J, leaving 4 bases between. Germline values: CDR1 SGHNT, CDR2 YYREEE (reference sequence).

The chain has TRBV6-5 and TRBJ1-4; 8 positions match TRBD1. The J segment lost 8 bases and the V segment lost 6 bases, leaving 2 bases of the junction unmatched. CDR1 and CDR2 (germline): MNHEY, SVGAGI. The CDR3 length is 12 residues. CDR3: CASRTGDEKLFF. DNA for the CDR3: TGTGCCAGCAGGACAGGGGACGAAAAACTGTTTTTT.

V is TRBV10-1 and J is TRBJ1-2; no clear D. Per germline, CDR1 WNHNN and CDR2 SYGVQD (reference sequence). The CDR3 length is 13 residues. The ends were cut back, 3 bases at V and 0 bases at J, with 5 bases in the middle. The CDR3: CASSDGANYGYTF. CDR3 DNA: TGCGCCAGCAGTGATGGAGCTAACTATGGCTACACCTTC.

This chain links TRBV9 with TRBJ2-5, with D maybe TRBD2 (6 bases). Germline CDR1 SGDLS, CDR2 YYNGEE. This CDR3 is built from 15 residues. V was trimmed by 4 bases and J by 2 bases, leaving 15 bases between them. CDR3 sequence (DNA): TGTGCCAGCAGCACCGCGGGCGGGGAACAAGAGACCCAGTACTTC. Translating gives CASSTAGGEQETQYF.

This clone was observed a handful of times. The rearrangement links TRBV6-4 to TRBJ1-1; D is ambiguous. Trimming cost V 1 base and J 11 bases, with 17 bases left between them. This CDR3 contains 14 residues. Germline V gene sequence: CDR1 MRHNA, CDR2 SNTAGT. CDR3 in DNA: TGTGCCAGCAGTGACTGGGTACAGCTAGCTGGGGCTTTCTTT. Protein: CASSDWVQLAGAFF.

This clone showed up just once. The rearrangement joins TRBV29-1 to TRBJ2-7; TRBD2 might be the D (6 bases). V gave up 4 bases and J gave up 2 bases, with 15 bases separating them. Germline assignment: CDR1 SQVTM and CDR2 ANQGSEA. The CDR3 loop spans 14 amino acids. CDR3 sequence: CSVVVGLSAYEQYF. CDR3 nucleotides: TGCAGCGTTGTAGTGGGACTTTCGGCCTACGAGCAGTACTTC.

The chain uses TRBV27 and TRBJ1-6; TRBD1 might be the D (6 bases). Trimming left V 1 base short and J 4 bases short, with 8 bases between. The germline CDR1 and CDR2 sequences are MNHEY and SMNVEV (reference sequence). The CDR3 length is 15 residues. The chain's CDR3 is CASSLYQGYNSPLHF. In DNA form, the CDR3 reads TGTGCCAGCAGTTTATATCAGGGGTATAATTCACCCCTCCACTTT.

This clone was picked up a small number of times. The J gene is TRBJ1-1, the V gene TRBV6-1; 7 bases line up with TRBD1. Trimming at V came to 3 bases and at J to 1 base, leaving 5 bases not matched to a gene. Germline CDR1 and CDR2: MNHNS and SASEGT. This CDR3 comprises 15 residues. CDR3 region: CASSDSGQTNTEAFF. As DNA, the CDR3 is TGTGCCAGCAGTGATTCGGGACAGACGAACACTGAAGCTTTCTTT.

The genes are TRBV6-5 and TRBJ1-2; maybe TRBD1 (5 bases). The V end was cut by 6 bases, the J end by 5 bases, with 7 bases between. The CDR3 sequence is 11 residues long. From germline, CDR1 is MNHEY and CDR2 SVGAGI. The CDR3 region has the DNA TGTGCCAGCAGCGCAGGGTATGGCTACACCTTC. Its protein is CASSAGYGYTF.

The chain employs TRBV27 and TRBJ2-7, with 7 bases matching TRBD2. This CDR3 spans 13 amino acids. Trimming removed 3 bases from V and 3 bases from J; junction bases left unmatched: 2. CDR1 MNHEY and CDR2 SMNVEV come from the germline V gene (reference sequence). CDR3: CASSLGEGYEQYF. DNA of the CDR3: TGTGCCAGCAGTTTGGGGGAGGGCTACGAGCAGTACTTC.

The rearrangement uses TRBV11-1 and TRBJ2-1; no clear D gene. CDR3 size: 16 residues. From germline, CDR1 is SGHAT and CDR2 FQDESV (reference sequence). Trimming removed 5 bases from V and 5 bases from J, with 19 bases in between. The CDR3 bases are TGTGCCAGCAGCGTACGTCAACTTACAGTGAACAATGAGCAGTTCTTC. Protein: CASSVRQLTVNNEQFF.

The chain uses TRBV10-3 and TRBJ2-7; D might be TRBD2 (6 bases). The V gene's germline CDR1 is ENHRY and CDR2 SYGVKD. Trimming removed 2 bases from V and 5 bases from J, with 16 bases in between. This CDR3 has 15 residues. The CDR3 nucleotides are TGTGCCATCAGTGAGGGTCAATGGAGGGGCAACGAGCAGTACTTC. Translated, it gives CAISEGQWRGNEQYF.

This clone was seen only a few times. This CDR3 is CASSRGAGPLSNQPQHF. The CDR3 DNA follows: TGTGCCAGCAGCCGGGGGGCGGGCCCCCTTAGCAATCAGCCCCAGCATTTT. V gene TRBV7-9 combines with J gene TRBJ1-5, with TRBD1 as a possible D gene (6 bases). The V gene lost 5 bases and the J gene lost 0 bases, with 17 bases spanning the gap. Germline values: CDR1 SEHNR, CDR2 FQNEAQ (reference sequence). CDR3 size: 17 residues.

The CDR3 spells CASSETGGYNEQFF. The CDR3 coding sequence is TGTGCCAGCAGTGAAACAGGGGGCTACAATGAGCAGTTCTTC. This chain joins TRBV6-4 and TRBJ2-1; 8 bases line up with TRBD1. This CDR3 spans 14 amino acids. V was clipped by 3 bases and J by 3 bases; unmatched bases: 1. Germline CDR1 and CDR2: MRHNA and SNTAGT.

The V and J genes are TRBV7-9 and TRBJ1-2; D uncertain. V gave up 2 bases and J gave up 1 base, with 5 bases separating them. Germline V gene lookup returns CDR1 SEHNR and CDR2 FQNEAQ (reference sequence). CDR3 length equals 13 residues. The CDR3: CASSLPGNYGYTF. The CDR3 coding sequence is TGTGCCAGCAGCTTACCGGGTAACTATGGCTACACCTTC.

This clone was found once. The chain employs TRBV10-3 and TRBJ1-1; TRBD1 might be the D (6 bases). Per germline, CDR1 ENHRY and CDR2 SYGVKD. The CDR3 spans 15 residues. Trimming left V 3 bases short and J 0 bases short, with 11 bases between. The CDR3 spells CAISDGQRLNTEAFF. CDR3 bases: TGTGCCATCAGTGACGGACAGAGGTTGAACACTGAAGCTTTCTTT.

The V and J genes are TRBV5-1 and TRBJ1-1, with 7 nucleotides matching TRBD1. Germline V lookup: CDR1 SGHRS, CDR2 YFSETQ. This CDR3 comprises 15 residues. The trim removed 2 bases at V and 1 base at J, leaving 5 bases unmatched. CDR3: CASSLYGTENTEAFF. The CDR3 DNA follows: TGCGCCAGCAGCTTATACGGGACAGAGAACACTGAAGCTTTCTTT.

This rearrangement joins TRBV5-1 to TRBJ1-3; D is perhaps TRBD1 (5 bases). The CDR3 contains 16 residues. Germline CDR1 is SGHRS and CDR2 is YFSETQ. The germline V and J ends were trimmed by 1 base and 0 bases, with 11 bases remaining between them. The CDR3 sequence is CASSLFDRASGNTIYF. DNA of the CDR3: TGCGCCAGCAGCTTGTTTGACAGAGCCTCTGGAAACACCATATATTTT. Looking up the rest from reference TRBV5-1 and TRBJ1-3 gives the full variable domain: KAGVTQTPRYLIKTRGQQVTLSCSPISGHRSVSWYQQTPGQGLQFLFEYFSETQRNKGNFPGRFSGRQFSNSRSEMNVSTLELGDSALYLCASSLFDRASGNTIYFGEGSWLTVV.

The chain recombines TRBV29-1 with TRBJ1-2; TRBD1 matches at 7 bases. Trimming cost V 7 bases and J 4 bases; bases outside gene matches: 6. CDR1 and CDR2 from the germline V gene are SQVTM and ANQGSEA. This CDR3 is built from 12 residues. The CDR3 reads CSAGTAIYGYTF. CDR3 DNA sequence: TGCAGCGCTGGGACAGCGATCTATGGCTACACCTTC.

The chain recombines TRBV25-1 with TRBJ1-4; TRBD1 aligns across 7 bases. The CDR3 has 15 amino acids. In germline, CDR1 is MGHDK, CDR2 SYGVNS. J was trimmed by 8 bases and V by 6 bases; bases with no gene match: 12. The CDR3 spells CASRENRGIKEKLFF. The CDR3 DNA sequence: TGTGCCAGCAGAGAAAACAGGGGAATCAAGGAAAAACTGTTTTTT.

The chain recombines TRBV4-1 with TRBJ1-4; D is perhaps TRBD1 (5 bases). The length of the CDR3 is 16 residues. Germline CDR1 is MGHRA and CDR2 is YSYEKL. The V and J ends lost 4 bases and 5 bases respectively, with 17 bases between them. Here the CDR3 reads CASSLLGALKNEKLFF. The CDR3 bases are TGCGCCAGCAGCCTCTTAGGGGCTTTGAAAAATGAAAAACTGTTTTTT.